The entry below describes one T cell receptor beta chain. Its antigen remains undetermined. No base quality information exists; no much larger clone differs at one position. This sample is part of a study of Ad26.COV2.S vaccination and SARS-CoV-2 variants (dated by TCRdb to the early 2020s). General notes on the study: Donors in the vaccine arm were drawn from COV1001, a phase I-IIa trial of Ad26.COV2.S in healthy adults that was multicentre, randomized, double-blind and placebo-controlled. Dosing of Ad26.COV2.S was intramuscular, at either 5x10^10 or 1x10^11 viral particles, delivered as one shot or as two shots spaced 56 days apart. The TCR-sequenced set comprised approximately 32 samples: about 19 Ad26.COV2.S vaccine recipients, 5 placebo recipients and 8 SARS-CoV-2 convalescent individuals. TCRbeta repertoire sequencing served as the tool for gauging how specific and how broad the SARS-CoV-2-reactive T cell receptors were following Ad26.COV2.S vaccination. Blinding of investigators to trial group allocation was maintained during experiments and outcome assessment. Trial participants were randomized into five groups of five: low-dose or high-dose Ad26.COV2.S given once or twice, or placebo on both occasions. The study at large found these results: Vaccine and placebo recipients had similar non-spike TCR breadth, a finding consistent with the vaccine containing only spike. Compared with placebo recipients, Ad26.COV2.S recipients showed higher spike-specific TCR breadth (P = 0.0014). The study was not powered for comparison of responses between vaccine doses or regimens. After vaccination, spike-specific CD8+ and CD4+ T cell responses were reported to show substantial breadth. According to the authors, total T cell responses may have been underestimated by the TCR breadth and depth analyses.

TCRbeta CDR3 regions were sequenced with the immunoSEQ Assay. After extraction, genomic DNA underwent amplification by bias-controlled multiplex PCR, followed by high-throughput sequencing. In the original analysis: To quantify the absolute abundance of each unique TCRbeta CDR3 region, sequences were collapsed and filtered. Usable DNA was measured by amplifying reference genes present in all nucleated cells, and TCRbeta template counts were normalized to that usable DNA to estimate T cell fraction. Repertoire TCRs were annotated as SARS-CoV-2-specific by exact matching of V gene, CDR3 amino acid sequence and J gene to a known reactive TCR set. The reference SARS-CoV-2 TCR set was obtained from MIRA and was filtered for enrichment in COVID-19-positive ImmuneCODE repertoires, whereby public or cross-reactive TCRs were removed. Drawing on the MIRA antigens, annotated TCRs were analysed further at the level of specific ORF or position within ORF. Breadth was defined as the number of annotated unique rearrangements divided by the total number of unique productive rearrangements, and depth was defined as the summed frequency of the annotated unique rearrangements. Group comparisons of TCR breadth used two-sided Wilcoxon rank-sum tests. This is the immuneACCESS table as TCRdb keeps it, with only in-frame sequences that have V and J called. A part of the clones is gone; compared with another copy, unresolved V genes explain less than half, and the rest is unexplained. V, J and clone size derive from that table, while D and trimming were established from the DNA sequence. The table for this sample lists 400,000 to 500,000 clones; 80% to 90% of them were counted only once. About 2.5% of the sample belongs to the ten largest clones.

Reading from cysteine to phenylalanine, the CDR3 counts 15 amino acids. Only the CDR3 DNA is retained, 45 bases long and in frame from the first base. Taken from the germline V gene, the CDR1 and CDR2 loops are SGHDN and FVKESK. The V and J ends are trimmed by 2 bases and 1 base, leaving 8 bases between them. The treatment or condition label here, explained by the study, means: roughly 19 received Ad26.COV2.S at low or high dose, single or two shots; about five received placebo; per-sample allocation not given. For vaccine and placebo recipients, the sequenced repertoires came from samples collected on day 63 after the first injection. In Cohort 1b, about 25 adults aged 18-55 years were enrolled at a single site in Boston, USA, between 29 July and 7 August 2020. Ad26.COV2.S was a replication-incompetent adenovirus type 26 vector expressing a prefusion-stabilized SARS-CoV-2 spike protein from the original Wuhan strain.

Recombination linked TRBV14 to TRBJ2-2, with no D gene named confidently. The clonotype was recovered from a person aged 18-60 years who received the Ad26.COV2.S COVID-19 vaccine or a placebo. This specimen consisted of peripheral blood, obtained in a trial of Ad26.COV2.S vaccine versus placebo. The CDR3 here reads CASSQLGRNTGELFF. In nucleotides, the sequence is TGTGCCAGCAGCCAACTTGGACGGAACACCGGGGAGCTGTTTTTT.